A selection of T cell receptor beta chains follows, all from one sample in a study of T cells expressing NK-cell markers. TCRdb reprocessed the 5' RACE reads, with one entry per CDR3 protein and no DNA. This repertoire includes about 430,000 distinct CDR3 sequences. The sample comprised blood T cells: a sorted CD56 or NKG2C T cell subset, CD4+ or CD8+ T cells, or bulk PBMC T cells (not recorded which). The source of these receptors is a woman between 45 and 60 years old in good health. CDR3s include the opening cysteine and the closing phenylalanine or tryptophan.

j_call v_call cdr3_aa
TRBJ1-1 TRBV4-1 CASRHIARGENTEAFF
TRBJ2-1 TRBV7-8 CASSLALTRNNEQFF
TRBJ1-4 TRBV7-8 CASSLQRFNEKLFF
TRBJ1-1 TRBV14 CASSLSPAANTEAFF
TRBJ2-1 TRBV5-6 CASRKTDRRLFF
TRBJ2-1 TRBV4-2 CASSQELSGLQFF
TRBJ2-1 TRBV20-1 CSATPPGLGNEQFF
TRBJ1-1 TRBV6-5 CASSLGMLGEAFF
TRBJ2-5 TRBV20-1 CSVPSRRAGETQYF
TRBJ2-1 TRBV27 CASIWAGGPRNEQFF
TRBJ1-4 TRBV25-1 CASSESRGLDEKLFF
TRBJ2-1 TRBV12-3/TRBV12-4 CASSLPAGGHYNEQFF
TRBJ2-3 TRBV24-1 CATSVGWQAPDTQYF
TRBJ1-5 TRBV20-1 CSAGTGMGSTQHF
TRBJ2-1 TRBV6-5 CASTLRGLSYNEQFF
TRBJ2-3 TRBV10-1 CASSEGTDLTDTQYF
TRBJ2-2 TRBV24-1 CATSDYKPWDTGELFF
TRBJ2-1 TRBV20-1 CSASLPVGHNEQFF
TRBJ2-5 TRBV6-2/TRBV6-3 CASSYSTGKGAQETQYF
TRBJ2-7 TRBV24-1 CATSDFGASGRYEQYF
TRBJ1-5 TRBV6-2/TRBV6-3 CASSTMGQPQHF
TRBJ2-4 TRBV20-1 CSAGDSGRAKNIQYF
TRBJ2-5 TRBV28 CASTQFGGGQETQYF
TRBJ2-1 TRBV18 CASSPSGLAGVSNEQFF
TRBJ2-5 TRBV29-1 CSVGRTGTGGRTRTQYF
TRBJ2-4 TRBV12-3/TRBV12-4 CASSFWENIQYF
TRBJ1-1 TRBV9 CASSERGGGTEAFF
TRBJ2-1 TRBV14 CASSQGLAGTWREQFF
TRBJ1-1 TRBV5-1 CASSLGGSGTEAFF
TRBJ2-2 TRBV12-3/TRBV12-4 CASSLRRVTGELFF
TRBJ1-2 TRBV13 CASSPDRTLYGYTF
TRBJ2-7 TRBV24-1 CATSVKTGCYEQYF
TRBJ2-3 TRBV19 CASSAGVTDTQYF
TRBJ2-1 TRBV5-4 CASSPRTSFSVYEQFF
TRBJ2-3 TRBV6-6 CASSYATGTGGGDTQYF
TRBJ2-3 TRBV20-1 CSTSGGDTQYF
TRBJ1-4 TRBV6-5 CASSYDSVGEKLFF
TRBJ1-6 TRBV2 CASSSNGQGNSPLHF
TRBJ2-2 TRBV2 CASKIAGELFF
TRBJ2-5 TRBV6-5 CASRPAGVRETQYF
TRBJ2-1 TRBV24-1 CATRASGSYNEQFF
TRBJ1-3 TRBV4-1 CASSQEAGAPGNTIYF
TRBJ2-7 TRBV3-1 CASSKSVYEQYF
TRBJ2-7 TRBV13 CASSFGTSGVEQYF
TRBJ2-1 TRBV4-1 CASSHQGRSGEQFF
TRBJ2-1 TRBV12-3/TRBV12-4 CASSSGEGLRNEQFF
TRBJ2-1 TRBV7-2 CASSSYHRDSNEQFF
TRBJ2-1 TRBV5-1 CASSLVPKAGSLNEQFF
TRBJ2-1 TRBV6-6 CASRQILARENNEQFF
TRBJ2-7 TRBV30 CAWNEGFYEQYF
TRBJ2-2 TRBV28 CASSWEVPGELFF
TRBJ2-1 TRBV29-1 CSVPLSGRANEQFF
TRBJ1-2 TRBV25-1 CASSEDLAELRGYTF
TRBJ2-3 TRBV12-3/TRBV12-4 CASSSPIADEQYF